This TCR beta chain was captured by sequencing in a study of cytomegalovirus exposure and HLA in healthy donors. Study-wide findings and caveats: A highly shared variant cluster was judged a likely technical artifact. The study flagged fewer than 200 TCR beta chains as cytomegalovirus-associated.

Likely unrecorded immune exposures existed in these nominally healthy donors. PCR used 60 Vbeta primers and 13 Jbeta primers. Generated by immunoSEQ multiplex PCR, the TCRdb table keeps only in-frame clones and is missing some. The data show about 250,000 clones, with approximately 85% seen just once and 0.2% to 0.25% held by the top ten. Note on this clone: Its target is not known.

V was pared by 6 bases and J by 5 bases, with 7 bases of the junction left unmatched. CDR3 size: 14 residues. CDR1 MGHDK and CDR2 SYGVNS come from the germline V gene. The material sequenced was PBMCs. The chain links TRBV25-1 to TRBJ2-5; 9 bases align to TRBD1. This sequence originates from a girl aged 2-15 years in good health and CMV-seronegative. The CDR3 reads CASSKGGTGETQYF. CDR3 DNA: TGTGCCAGCAGCAAAGGGGGGACAGGGGAGACCCAGTACTTC.